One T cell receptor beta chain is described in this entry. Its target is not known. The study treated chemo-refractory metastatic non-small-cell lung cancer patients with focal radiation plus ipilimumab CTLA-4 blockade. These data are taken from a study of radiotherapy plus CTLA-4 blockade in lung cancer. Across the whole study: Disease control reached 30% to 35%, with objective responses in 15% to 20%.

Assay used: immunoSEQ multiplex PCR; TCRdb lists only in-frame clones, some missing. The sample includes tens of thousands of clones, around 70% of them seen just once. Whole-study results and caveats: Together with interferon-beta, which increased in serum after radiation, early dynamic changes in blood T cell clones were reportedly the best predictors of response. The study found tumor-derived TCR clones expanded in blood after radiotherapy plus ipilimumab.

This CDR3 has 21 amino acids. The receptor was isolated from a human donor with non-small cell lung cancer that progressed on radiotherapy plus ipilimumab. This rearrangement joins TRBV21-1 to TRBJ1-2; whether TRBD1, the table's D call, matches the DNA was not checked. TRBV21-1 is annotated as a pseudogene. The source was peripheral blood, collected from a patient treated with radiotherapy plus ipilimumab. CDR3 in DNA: TGTGCCAGCAGCGCGACGGGACAGGGCTGCCCTAGCGCTAGGGAGGACGATGGCTACACCTTC. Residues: CASSATGQGCPSAREDDGYTF.